This record covers a single T cell receptor beta chain. This clone has a handful of counts. There is no known antigen for this receptor. Per-base quality was not reported, and no clone a single base away is much larger than it. The immunoSEQ Assay, a bias-controlled multiplex PCR, was used to amplify TCRbeta CDR3 regions from genomic DNA. The paper's processing steps were these. Within the assay, amplification of reference gene primers was used to estimate how many nucleated cells each sample contained. To quantify the absolute abundance of each unique TCRbeta CDR3 rearrangement, sequence reads were collapsed and filtered. Productive Simpson clonality was computed per sample as the square root of Simpson's diversity index over productive rearrangements. The source is immuneACCESS, and TCRdb retained only in-frame sequences with V and J called. Part of the clones is not carried over; for the studies checked, unresolved V genes explain less than half of this, and the remainder is unexplained. V, J and clone size derive from that table, while D and trimming were established from the DNA sequence. The sample table contains approximately 500,000 clones; only one count was recorded for roughly 89% of them. Clones ranked in the top ten supply roughly 0.9% of the sample.

At one collaborating source in Seattle, patients were enrolled during active infection and were followed longitudinally through the course of disease. Collaborating institutions collected whole blood in K2EDTA tubes following their own protocols. For TCRbeta analysis, collaborator samples were shipped as frozen whole blood, as isolated PBMCs, or as DNA extracted from either sample type. This entry comes from a study of blood T cell repertoires in COVID-19 (dated by TCRdb to 2020 to 2022). About the full investigation: Samples from collaborators originated in the United States, Italy and Spain and spanned both the acute and convalescent phases of COVID-19. Where HLA class I and class II types were available, the types were taken from metadata supplied by the sample provider, not from assay-based typing. The sample metadata nearly always contained a de-identified subject ID, COVID-19 status, age in years and sex. The prospective study material was composed of cDNA or gDNA derived from T cells, B-cell-depleted T cells, or PBMCs. The repertoires were made available in a free public database intended to serve as a resource for research on the immune response to SARS-CoV-2. Deeply sampled blood TCRbeta repertoires from subjects exposed to, actively infected with, or recovered from COVID-19 were included in the dataset. Samples were obtained from the ongoing ImmuneRACE study (first 160 participants) and from some 1,300 subjects provided by 6 global collaborators. Overall study results and their limits: Clinical and demographic metadata were provided uncurated, with the amount varying by source and participant.

The CDR3 sequence holds 11 residues, the cysteine and phenylalanine included. Left in the record is the CDR3 DNA by itself, 33 bases read in frame from the first base. The V and J ends are trimmed by 6 bases and 10 bases, leaving 12 bases between them. Looking up the germline V gene yields CDR1 SGHAT and CDR2 FQNNGV. The source is a man between 18 and 35 years old with COVID-19, enrolled during active disease. The sequencing input was peripheral blood. The chain uses TRBV11-2 and TRBJ1-1, with no confident D gene call. The DNA is TGTGCCAGCAGTTTAAGTGGCGGAGCTTTCTTT. Its amino acids are CASSLSGGAFF.